The entry below describes one T cell receptor beta chain. The specificity of this receptor is unknown. No quality values exist for individual bases; no much larger clone is one base distant. The immunoSEQ Assay, a bias-controlled multiplex PCR, was used to amplify TCRbeta CDR3 regions from genomic DNA. As for the original processing: The number of nucleated cells in each sample was estimated from the amplification of reference gene primers within the assay. To quantify the absolute abundance of each unique TCRbeta CDR3 rearrangement, sequence reads were collapsed and filtered. For each sample, productive Simpson clonality was calculated as the square root of Simpson's diversity index over productive rearrangements. The source is immuneACCESS, and TCRdb retained only in-frame sequences with V and J called. Part of the clones is not carried over; for the studies checked, unresolved V genes explain less than half of this, and the remainder is unexplained. V and J calls plus clone size are reproduced from that table; the DNA served to infer D and trimming. The sample includes more than 60,000 clones, with around 80% observed a single time. The top ten clonotypes cover around 5.8% of the sample.

For CDR1 and CDR2, the germline V gene (reference sequence) lists SEHNR and FQNEAQ. The CDR3, from cysteine to phenylalanine, totals 17 residues. Left in the record is the CDR3 DNA by itself, 51 bases read in frame from the first base. Trimmed from V: 5 bases; trimmed from J: 10 bases; junction bases lacking a gene match: 17. The collaborating institutions used their own protocols to collect whole blood in K2EDTA tubes. For TCRbeta analysis, collaborators shipped samples in one of three forms: frozen whole blood, isolated PBMCs, or DNA extracted from either of those sample types. This entry is derived from a study of blood T cell repertoires in COVID-19 (dated by TCRdb to the early 2020s). At the level of the whole study: Samples covering the acute and convalescent phases of COVID-19 were provided by collaborators in the United States, Italy and Spain. The material from the prospective study consisted of cDNA or gDNA derived from T cells, B-cell-depleted T cells, or PBMCs. The dataset comprised deeply sampled blood TCRbeta repertoires from subjects exposed to, actively infected with, or recovered from COVID-19. The repertoires were made available in a free public database intended to serve as a resource for research on the immune response to SARS-CoV-2. The samples were drawn from the first 160 participants of the ongoing ImmuneRACE study and from 1,254 subjects provided by 6 global collaborators. The sample metadata nearly always contained a de-identified subject ID, COVID-19 status, age in years and sex. Where available, HLA class I and class II types were taken from metadata supplied by the sample provider and were not determined by assay-based typing. What the authors observed across the whole study: Clinical and demographic metadata were provided uncurated, with the amount varying by source and participant.

This sequence was found in a man aged 55 to 70 with active or convalescent COVID-19. Sequencing was carried out using peripheral blood. The rearrangement combines TRBV7-9 with TRBJ1-6; a stretch of 7 junction bases matches TRBD1. The DNA sequence follows: TGTGCCAGCAGCCCCGTTACAGGGGTGCTAGGAGGGTCACCCCTCCACTTT. Translated, it reads CASSPVTGVLGGSPLHF.